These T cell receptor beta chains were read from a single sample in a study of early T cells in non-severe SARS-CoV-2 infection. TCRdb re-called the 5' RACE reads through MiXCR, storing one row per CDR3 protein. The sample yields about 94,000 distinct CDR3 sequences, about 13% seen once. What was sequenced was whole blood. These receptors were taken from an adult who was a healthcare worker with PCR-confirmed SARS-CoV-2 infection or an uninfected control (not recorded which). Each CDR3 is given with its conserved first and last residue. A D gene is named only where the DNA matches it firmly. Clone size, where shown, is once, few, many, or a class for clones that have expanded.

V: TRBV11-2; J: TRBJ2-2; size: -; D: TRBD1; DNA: TGTGCCAGCAGGGGGACAGAGACGCCGAACACCGGGGAGCTGTTTTTT; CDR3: CASRGTETPNTGELFF
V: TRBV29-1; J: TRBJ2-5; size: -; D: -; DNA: TGCAGCGTTGCCACCGGGGCCGGGACCCAGTACTTC; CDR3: CSVATGAGTQYF
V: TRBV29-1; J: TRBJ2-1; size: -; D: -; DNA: TGCAGCGTTGTCGGAGGTACCCTCGGTTTCAATGAGCAGTTCTTC; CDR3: CSVVGGTLGFNEQFF
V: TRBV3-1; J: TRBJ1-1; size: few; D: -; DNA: TGTGCCAGCAGCCATTGGGGTCGGTCGACTGAAGCTTTCTTT; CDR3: CASSHWGRSTEAFF
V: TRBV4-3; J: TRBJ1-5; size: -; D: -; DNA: TGCGCCAGCAGCCAAGATGGGCGTGATCCCCAGCATTTT; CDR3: CASSQDGRDPQHF
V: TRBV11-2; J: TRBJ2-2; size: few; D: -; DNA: TGTGCCAGCAGCTTCTCGCCCGGGGAGCTGTTTTTT; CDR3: CASSFSPGELFF
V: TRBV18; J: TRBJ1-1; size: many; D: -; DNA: TGTGCCAGCTCACCCTACCAGGGCGAGGGCACTGAAGCTTTCTTT; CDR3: CASSPYQGEGTEAFF
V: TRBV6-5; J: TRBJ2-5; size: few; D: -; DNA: TGTGCCAGCAACCCACGTCGGGGGCGGGGCCTAGGCCTGGAGACCCAGTACTTC; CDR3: CASNPRRGRGLGLETQYF
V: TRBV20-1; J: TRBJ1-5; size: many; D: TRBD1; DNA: TGCAGTGCTAGTCTGGGACAGTCCGATCAGCCCCAGCATTTT; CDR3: CSASLGQSDQPQHF
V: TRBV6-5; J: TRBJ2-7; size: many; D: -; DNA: TGTGCCAGCGGCCGGGGCAGGGAGGTTCCCGAGCAGTACTTC; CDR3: CASGRGREVPEQYF
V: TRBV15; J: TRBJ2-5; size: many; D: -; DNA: TGTGCCACCAGCAGAGGGGGTTCCTTCGAGACCCAGTACTTC; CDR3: CATSRGGSFETQYF
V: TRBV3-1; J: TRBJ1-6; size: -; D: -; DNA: TGTGCCAGCAGCTCGGCTAGGGGAAATTCACCCCTCCACTTT; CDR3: CASSSARGNSPLHF
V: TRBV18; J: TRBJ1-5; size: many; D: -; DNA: TGTGCCAGCTCGCCGAAACTCATCAATCAGCCCCAGCATTTT; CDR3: CASSPKLINQPQHF
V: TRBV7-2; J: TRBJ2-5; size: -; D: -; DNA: TGTGCCAGCAGCTTAGGGGTAGGGCGAGAGACCCAGTACTTC; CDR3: CASSLGVGRETQYF
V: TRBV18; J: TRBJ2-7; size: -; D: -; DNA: TGTGCCAGCTCCCGAACGGATGCTCATTACGAGCAGTACTTC; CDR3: CASSRTDAHYEQYF
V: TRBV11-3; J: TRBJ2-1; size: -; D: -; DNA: TGTGCCAGCAGCTTAGGGGGTCCCTATGAGCAGTTCTTC; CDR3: CASSLGGPYEQFF
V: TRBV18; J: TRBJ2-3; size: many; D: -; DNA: TGTGCCAGCTCAGGGCAGACCACAGATACGCAGTATTTT; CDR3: CASSGQTTDTQYF
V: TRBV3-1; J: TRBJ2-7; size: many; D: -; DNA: TGTGCCAGCAGCCAGATAACCGGGACAATGAACGAGCAGTACTTC; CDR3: CASSQITGTMNEQYF
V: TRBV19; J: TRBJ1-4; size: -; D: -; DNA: TGTGCCAGTAGTGAGACCCACGGAAAACTGTTTTTT; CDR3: CASSETHGKLFF
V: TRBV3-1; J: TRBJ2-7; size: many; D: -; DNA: TGTGCCAGCAGCCAAGTTCCACAGGGTGGCGAGCAGTACTTC; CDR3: CASSQVPQGGEQYF
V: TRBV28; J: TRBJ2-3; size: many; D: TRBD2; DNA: TGTGCCAGCAGTTTCCTAGCGGGGGGCTCCACAGATACGCAGTATTTT; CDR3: CASSFLAGGSTDTQYF
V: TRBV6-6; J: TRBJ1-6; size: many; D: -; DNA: TGTGCCAGCAGTACAAACCGGGGAGGGAACAGGGCTTATTCACCCCTCCACTTT; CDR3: CASSTNRGGNRAYSPLHF
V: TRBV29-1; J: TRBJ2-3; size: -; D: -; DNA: TGCAGCATTCAGGGCGGTTCGGGGTCAGATACGCAGTATTTT; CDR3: CSIQGGSGSDTQYF
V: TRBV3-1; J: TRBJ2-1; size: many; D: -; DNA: TGTGCCAGCAGCCAAGATCAGCATGTGGTTCTCGATGAGCAGTTCTTC; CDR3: CASSQDQHVVLDEQFF
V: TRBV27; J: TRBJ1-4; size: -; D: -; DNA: TGTGCCAGCAGATACGAGGGACACCCGACATATAATGAAAAACTGTTTTTT; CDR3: CASRYEGHPTYNEKLFF
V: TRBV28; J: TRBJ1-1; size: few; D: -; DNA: TGTGCCAGCAGGTTGGGACACCTGAACACTGAAGCTTTCTTT; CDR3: CASRLGHLNTEAFF
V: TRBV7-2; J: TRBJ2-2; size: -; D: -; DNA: TGTGCCAGCAGGGACAGCTATTCAACCGGGGAGCTGTTTTTT; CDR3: CASRDSYSTGELFF
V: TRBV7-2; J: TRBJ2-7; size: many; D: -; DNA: TGTGCCAGCAGCTTAGGCTTGGGGACACTAGCATACGAGCAGTACTTC; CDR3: CASSLGLGTLAYEQYF
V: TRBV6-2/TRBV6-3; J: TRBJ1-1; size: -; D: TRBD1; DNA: TGTGCCAGCAGAACTACATTCACAGGGGACACTGAAGCTTTCTTT; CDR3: CASRTTFTGDTEAFF
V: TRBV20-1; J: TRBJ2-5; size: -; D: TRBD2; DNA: TGCAGTGCTAGTTCGGTAGCGGGGGGTAAGAGCGAGACCCAGTACTTC; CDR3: CSASSVAGGKSETQYF
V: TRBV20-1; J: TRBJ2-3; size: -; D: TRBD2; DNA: TGCAGTGCTGGAGGACTAGCGGAAGGAGATACGCAGTATTTT; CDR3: CSAGGLAEGDTQYF
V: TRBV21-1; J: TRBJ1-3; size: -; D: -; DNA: TGTGCCAGCAGCCCACTAGGAAACACCATATATTTT; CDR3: CASSPLGNTIYF
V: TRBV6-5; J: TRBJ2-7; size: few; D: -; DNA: TGTGCCAGCAGTTACTCGGTGCTGGGTTCCTACGAGCAGTACTTC; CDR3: CASSYSVLGSYEQYF
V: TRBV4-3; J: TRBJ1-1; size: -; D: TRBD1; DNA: TGCGCCAGCAGCCAAACAGGGGGCAAAATGAACACTGAAGCTTTCTTT; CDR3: CASSQTGGKMNTEAFF
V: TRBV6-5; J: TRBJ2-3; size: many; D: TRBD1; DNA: TGTGCCAGCAGTTACGGGACAGGGGATGGCCCAGATACGCAGTATTTT; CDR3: CASSYGTGDGPDTQYF
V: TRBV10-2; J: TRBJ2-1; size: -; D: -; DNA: TGCGCCAGCAGTGAGTCGGCGCCCAGGGGTGAGCAGTTCTTC; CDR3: CASSESAPRGEQFF